This T cell receptor (beta chain) comes out of a study of cytomegalovirus exposure and HLA in healthy donors. The PCR was carried out with 60 Vbeta primers and 13 Jbeta primers. The assay was immunoSEQ multiplex PCR, and TCRdb's table has in-frame clones only and misses some. The sample lists some 130,000 clones; more than 65% were seen once. Per the germline V gene, CDR1 is SGHAT and CDR2 is FQNNGV. V gave up 8 bases and J gave up 6 bases, with 15 bases separating them. The CDR3 contains 13 residues. The sample comprised PBMCs. The TCR comes from a male donor in good health and CMV-seropositive. The chain recombines TRBV11-2 with TRBJ2-3; weak D call: TRBD1 (5 bases). The CDR3 DNA follows: TGTGCCAGCGGGGCGGCCGTTCGGGATACGCAGTATTTT. This gives the protein CASGAAVRDTQYF. Full variable domain (rest looked up from reference TRBV11-2 and TRBJ2-3): EAGVAQSPRYKIIEKRQSVAFWCNPISGHATLYWYQQILGQGPKLLIQFQNNGVVDDSQLPKDRFSAERLKGVDSTLKIQPAKLEDSAVYLCASGAAVRDTQYFGPGTRLTVL.